One and the same sample provided the 7 T cell receptor beta chains below, sequenced in a study of CD8 T cells in ankylosing spondylitis. TCRdb passed the 5' RACE reads through MiXCR, listing each CDR3 protein once. Altogether approximately 340,000 distinct CDR3 sequences are present, 14% to 15% being singletons, with the ten largest covering approximately 1%. Sequencing was done on a sample of blood, either unsorted or a sorted T cell fraction (not recorded which). Receptors were obtained from a male donor with ankylosing spondylitis or in good health (not recorded which).

CDR3 in DNA: TGTGCCAGCAGTCTCCCCACAGGAGCGAACACCGGGGAGCTGTTTTTT. Translated: CASSLPTGANTGELFF. The chain carries TRBV6-1 and TRBJ2-2, with a possible D match to TRBD1 (5 bases). The CDR3 contains 16 residues. Germline V CDR1 and CDR2: MNHNS, SASEGT. V lost 5 bases and J lost 0, with 13 bases in between.

The chain combines TRBV11-2 with TRBJ2-3, with D tentatively TRBD2 (6 bases). Germline V CDR1 and CDR2: SGHAT, FQNNGV. The CDR3 covers 18 residues. Trimming removed 3 bases at V and 3 bases at J, with 22 bases between. The CDR3 here is CASSFDHLPGEKTDTQYF. The CDR3 coding sequence is TGTGCCAGCAGCTTTGATCACCTCCCGGGGGAAAAGACAGATACGCAGTATTTT.

This clonotype was found a few times. CDR3 loop: CASSERGGSGTGELFF. The DNA of the CDR3 is TGTGCCAGCAGTGAGCGGGGCGGGAGCGGCACCGGGGAGCTGTTTTTT. The rearrangement uses TRBV25-1 and TRBJ2-2; TRBD2 matches 7 bases. Trimming at V came to 3 bases and at J to 4 bases, leaving 8 bases not matched to a gene. The CDR3 length is 16 residues. CDR1 and CDR2 from the germline V gene are MGHDK and SYGVNS.

The chain carries TRBV20-1 and TRBJ1-1; D not certain. Germline CDR1 is DFQATT and CDR2 is SNEGSKA (reference sequence). The CDR3 runs 11 residues. The V and J ends lost 6 bases and 1 base respectively, with 6 bases between them. CDR3 in amino acids: CSASQNTEAFF. The CDR3 DNA sequence: TGCAGTGCCTCGCAGAACACTGAAGCTTTCTTT.

This clonotype was detected many times. The rearrangement uses TRBV12-3 or TRBV12-4 and TRBJ1-1; D is uncertain. The length of the CDR3 is 12 residues. V lost 3 bases and J 3 bases, leaving 5 bases between the germline ends. CDR3 sequence reads: CASSFGYTEAFF. The CDR3 nucleotides read TGTGCCAGCAGTTTCGGTTACACTGAAGCTTTCTTT.

V is TRBV9 and J is TRBJ2-7; no firm D call. Trimming left V 4 bases short and J 0 bases short, with 11 bases between. Germline V CDR1 and CDR2: SGDLS, YYNGEE. This CDR3 is 14 amino acids long. The CDR3, as DNA: TGTGCCAGCAGCCCCTCAAGTTCCTCCTACGAGCAGTACTTC. This translates into CASSPSSSSYEQYF.

V usage is TRBV20-1 and J usage is TRBJ2-1, with D unclear. V lost 5 bases and J 6 bases, leaving 8 bases between the germline ends. The CDR3 totals 11 residues. Germline V lookup: CDR1 DFQATT, CDR2 SNEGSKA (reference sequence). CDR3: CSAARGNEQFF. The CDR3 region has the DNA TGCAGTGCTGCCAGAGGCAATGAGCAGTTCTTC.